These 10 T cell receptor beta chains originate from one sample sequenced in a study of vaccination effects on CD4 cells after COVID-19. These receptors are not linked to any known antigen. TCRdb keeps only in-frame clones here, not all; method: immunoSEQ multiplex PCR. In the table there are some 24,000 clones, over 70% of which are singletons. ViraFEST assay sequencing came after antigen-specific CD4+ T cells were expanded with viral peptide pools. Upon completion of about 10 days in culture, CD4+ T cells were isolated. Testing of the vaccine recipients showed negative nucleocapsid antibodies and no prior SARS-CoV-2 infection. Material: CD4+ T cells from PBMCs cultured with HCoV-NL63 spike peptides, obtained before COVID-19 vaccination. These receptors originate from a human donor who received a COVID-19 vaccine.

The chain recombines TRBV18 with TRBJ2-2; the D gene is possibly TRBD1 (6 bases). Germline CDR1 and CDR2: KGHSH and LQKENI. The V end was cut by 1 base, the J end by 6 bases, with 18 bases between. The CDR3 is made up of 17 amino acids. The CDR3 protein is CASSPQDLGARAGELFF. For the CDR3, the DNA is TGTGCCAGCTCACCACAAGATTTGGGGGCGCGGGCCGGGGAGCTGTTTTTT.

This clone occurred a few times. This chain joins TRBV4-1 and TRBJ2-7; D not resolved. Trimming took 0 bases from V and 2 from J, leaving 11 bases between them. This CDR3 is built from 15 residues. From germline, CDR1 is MGHRA and CDR2 YSYEKL. The DNA of the CDR3 is TGCGCCAGCAGCCAAGATGAAAGGACCCCCTACGAGCAGTACTTC. Translating gives CASSQDERTPYEQYF.

The genes are TRBV6-2 or TRBV6-3 and TRBJ1-2; 7 bases map to TRBD1. CDR3 length equals 14 residues. Germline CDR1 and CDR2: MNHEY and SVGEGT. With 2 bases clipped from V and 0 bases from J, the junction kept 0 bases outside the gene matches. In nucleotides, the CDR3 is TGTGCCAGCAGTTACGGGACAGCTAACTATGGCTACACCTTC. Translation: CASSYGTANYGYTF.

This sequence joins TRBV6-6 and TRBJ2-2; TRBD2 matches 11 bases. This CDR3 has 15 amino acids. Germline CDR1 reads MNHNY; CDR2 reads SVGAGI (reference sequence). J was trimmed by 6 bases and V by 6 bases; bases with no gene match: 6. The CDR3 DNA reads as TGTGCCAGCAGCCAGGGACTAGCGGTGCCCGGGGAGCTGTTTTTT. Its protein is CASSQGLAVPGELFF.

The sample holds a few counts of this clone. The V and J genes are TRBV12-2 and TRBJ1-2. TRBV12-2 corresponds to a pseudogene. CDR3 length equals 16 residues. CDR3 region: CASHVDTGCRDYGYTF. The CDR3 nucleotides read TGTGCAAGTCACGTAGATACGGGGTGCCGAGACTATGGCTACACCTTC.

This clone is classed as medium-sized. The V gene is TRBV10-1, the J gene TRBJ2-7; TRBD1 aligns across 10 bases. The ends lost 3 bases at V and 6 bases at J; junction bases unmatched: 11. The CDR3 sequence is 16 residues long. Germline V gives CDR1 WNHNN, CDR2 SYGVQD (reference sequence). Here the CDR3 DNA reads TGCGCCAGCAGTGATTCCACCGGGACAGGGGTCTTCGAGCAGTACTTC. Its translation is CASSDSTGTGVFEQYF.

V usage is TRBV13 and J usage is TRBJ1-1; D is unclear. Germline V gene data show CDR1 as PRHDT and CDR2 as FYEKMQ (reference sequence). The CDR3 is made up of 17 amino acids. The V end was cut by 2 bases, the J end by 4 bases, with 20 bases between. DNA for the CDR3: TGTGCCAGCAGCTTAATTTCAAGGATCTTTGAGACCACTGAAGCTTTCTTT. This sequence encodes CASSLISRIFETTEAFF.

This chain links TRBV12-3 or TRBV12-4 with TRBJ1-2; D is perhaps TRBD1 (5 bases). CDR3 size: 12 residues. V was clipped by 7 bases and J by 8 bases, with 14 bases between them. The CDR3 is CASTRDRDGYTF. The CDR3 bases are TGTGCCAGCACCAGGGACCGGGACGGCTACACCTTC.

The chain has TRBV27 and TRBJ1-6; no clear D. The CDR3 has 12 amino acids. Per germline, CDR1 MNHEY and CDR2 SMNVEV (reference sequence). The germline V and J ends were trimmed by 5 bases and 8 bases, with 7 bases remaining between them. CDR3: CASSRQDSPLHF. CDR3 nucleotides: TGTGCCAGCAGTCGCCAGGATTCACCCCTCCACTTT.

The chain has TRBV19 and TRBJ2-7; 10 nucleotides agree with TRBD1. Trimming at V came to 7 bases and at J to 6 bases, leaving 12 bases not matched to a gene. The CDR3 extends over 15 amino acids. Germline assignment: CDR1 LNHDA and CDR2 SQIVND (reference sequence). CDR3 in amino acids: CASTQGTGDRGEQYF. CDR3 nucleotides: TGTGCCAGTACCCAGGGGACAGGGGACCGCGGCGAGCAGTACTTC.